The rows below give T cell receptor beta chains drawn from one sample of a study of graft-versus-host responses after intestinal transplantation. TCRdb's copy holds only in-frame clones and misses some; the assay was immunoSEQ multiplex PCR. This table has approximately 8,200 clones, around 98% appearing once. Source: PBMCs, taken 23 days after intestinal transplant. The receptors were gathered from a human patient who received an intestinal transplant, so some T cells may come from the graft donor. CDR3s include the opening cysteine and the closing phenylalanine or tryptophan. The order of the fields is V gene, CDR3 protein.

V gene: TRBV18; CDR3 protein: CASSPVGPGLTDTQYF
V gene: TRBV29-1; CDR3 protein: CSVVSGRSYEQYF
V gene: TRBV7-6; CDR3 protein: CASSLKVGNTGELFF
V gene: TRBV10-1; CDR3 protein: CASSESQETQYF
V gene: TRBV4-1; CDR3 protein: CASSQLWVTGNTIYF
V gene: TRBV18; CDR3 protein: CASSPTGTGDQPQHF
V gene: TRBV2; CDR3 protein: CASSGLAGYEQYF
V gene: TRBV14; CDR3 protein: CASSLLSKLAQYF
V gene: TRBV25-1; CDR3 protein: CASRKGGDLVYGYTF
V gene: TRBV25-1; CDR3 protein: CASRGPASNSPLHF
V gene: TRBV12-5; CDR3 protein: CASALYRTNEQFF
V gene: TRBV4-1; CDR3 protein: CASSQDRQGPLPQHF
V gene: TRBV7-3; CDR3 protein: CASSLNSSPPGEDEQFF
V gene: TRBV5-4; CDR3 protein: CASSYNLAGDAYEQYF
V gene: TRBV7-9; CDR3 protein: CASSPRTGGSTDTQYF
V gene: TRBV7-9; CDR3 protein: CASSPKTGELFF
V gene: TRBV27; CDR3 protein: CASRDGVSYEQYF
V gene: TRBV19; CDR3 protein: CASRWRRGRTYEQYF
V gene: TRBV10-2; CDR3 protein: CASTDSSGQAKNIQYF
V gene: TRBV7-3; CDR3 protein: CASSLWGDWTDTQYF
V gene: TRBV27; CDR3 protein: CASSLRVTGPPEQYF
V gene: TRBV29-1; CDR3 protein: CSVEDLGGLNTEAFF
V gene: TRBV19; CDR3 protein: CASSWSAGLHNEQFF
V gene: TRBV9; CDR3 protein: CASSVDHRAGWTGVTGETQYF
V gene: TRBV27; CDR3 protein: CAVGPTISEAFF
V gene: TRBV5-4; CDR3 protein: CASSLALGQTIYF
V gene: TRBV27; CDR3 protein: CASSSRLAGIRDEQFF
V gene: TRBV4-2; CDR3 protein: CASSQEFRSYNEQFF
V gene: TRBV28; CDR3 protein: CASSRESSYNEQFF
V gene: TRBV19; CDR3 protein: CASSIGHIVLAKNIQYF
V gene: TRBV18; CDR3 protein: CASSPPGGETQYF
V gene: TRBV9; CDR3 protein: CASSVGGSGALSDTQYF
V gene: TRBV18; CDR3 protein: CASSPTGARGNEQFF
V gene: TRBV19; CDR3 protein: CASSLPGPNQPQHF
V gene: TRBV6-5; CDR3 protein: CASTPRDEDEQYF
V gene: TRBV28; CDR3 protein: CASSASVSAGEQYF
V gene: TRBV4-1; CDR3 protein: CASSQDWGQPWYGYTF
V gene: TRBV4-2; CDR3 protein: CASSHASLGLAGGRFF
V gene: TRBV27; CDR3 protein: CASSFGAGEQYF
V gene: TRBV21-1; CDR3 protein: CASSTHGTSGNTGELFF
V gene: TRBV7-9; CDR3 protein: CASSQSSYEQYF
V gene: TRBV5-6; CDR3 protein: CASSLRTSGNTGELFF
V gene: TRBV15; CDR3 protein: CATSRDGGLADTQYF
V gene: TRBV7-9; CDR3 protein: CASSLFDEQFF
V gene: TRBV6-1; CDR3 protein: CASSNHRGIGTEAFF
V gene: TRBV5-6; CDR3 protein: CATGVGGLNTEAFF